A single sample gave rise to the 23 T cell receptor beta chains below, sequenced in a study of neurological immune-mediated disorders. Documented time point: longitudinal time-point 2. A single record per CDR3 protein comes from TCRdb applying MiXCR to the 5' RACE reads. The sample carries 50,000 or so distinct CDR3 sequences, around 13% recorded once. The specimen was PBMCs. The receptors originated from a male donor with HTLV-1-associated myelopathy (HAM/TSP).

This clonotype appeared many times. The V and J genes are TRBV6-1 and TRBJ2-5; possibly TRBD1 for D (6 bases). V was clipped by 5 bases and J by 7 bases, with 14 bases between them. This CDR3 contains 13 residues. Germline V CDR1 and CDR2: MNHNS, SASEGT. This CDR3 reads CASSLTGSATQYF. CDR3 DNA: TGTGCCAGCAGTTTAACAGGGTCTGCGACCCAGTACTTC.

This clonotype was observed at least ten times. The chain recombines TRBV28 with TRBJ1-4; tentatively, D is TRBD1 (5 bases). The CDR3 consists of 14 residues. Germline CDR1 MDHEN, CDR2 SYDVKM. Trimming took off 7 bases at V and 10 bases at J, with 19 bases between the two ends. CDR3 DNA: TGTGCCAGCATGTCGGGGGTGCCCCCCGGAAAACTGTTTTTT. Its translation: CASMSGVPPGKLFF.

This clonotype was observed many times. This chain links TRBV14 with TRBJ2-2; TRBD1 matches at 7 bases. CDR1 and CDR2 (germline): SGHDN, FVKESK. The CDR3 loop spans 16 amino acids. Trimming cost V 0 bases and J 5 bases; bases outside gene matches: 6. This chain's CDR3 is CASSQEGQPKTGELFF. The CDR3 region has the DNA TGTGCCAGCAGCCAAGAGGGACAGCCAAAAACCGGGGAGCTGTTTTTT.

In this sample, this clonotype turned up many times. One junction end does not reproduce the germline sequence, and a read error may be involved. The chain is built from TRBV7-7 and TRBJ2-5; 9 bases agree with TRBD1. The CDR3 runs to 14 residues. Germline V CDR1 and CDR2: SSHAT, FNYEAQ (reference sequence). The CDR3 here is CASSLGTGLETQYF. DNA of the CDR3: TGTGCTAGCAGCTTAGGGACAGGGTTAGAGACCCAGTACTTC.

In this sample, this clonotype turned up many times. This chain connects TRBV12-3 or TRBV12-4 to TRBJ1-5; 7 nucleotides line up with TRBD1. V lost 6 bases to trimming and J lost 5 bases; unmatched junction nucleotides: 7. The CDR3 spans 14 residues. The CDR3: CASSYDRADQPQHF. DNA of the CDR3: TGTGCCAGCAGCTATGACAGGGCAGATCAGCCCCAGCATTTT.

This clonotype was counted only a few times. V usage is TRBV7-3 and J usage is TRBJ1-5, with TRBD1 as a possible D gene (6 bases). V lost 5 bases and J lost 0, with 11 bases in between. The length of the CDR3 is 15 residues. Germline CDR1 SGHTA, CDR2 FQGTGA. In nucleotides, the CDR3 is TGTGCCAGCAGCCCACGGACAGATAGCAATCAGCCCCAGCATTTT. Its protein is CASSPRTDSNQPQHF.

The chain carries TRBV29-1 and TRBJ2-7, with D perhaps assigned TRBD1 or TRBD2 (6 bases each). V lost 7 bases, J lost 2 bases, and 15 bases lay in between. From germline, CDR1 is SQVTM and CDR2 ANQGSEA. CDR3 length equals 13 residues. The CDR3 sequence is CSASGEEPYEQYF. The CDR3 region has the DNA TGCAGCGCCTCAGGGGAGGAGCCCTACGAGCAGTACTTC.

In this sample, this clonotype turned up many times. The chain couples TRBV20-1 to TRBJ2-7, with unresolved D. The V and J ends lost 5 bases and 4 bases respectively, with 12 bases between them. The CDR3 covers 12 residues. CDR1 is DFQATT and CDR2 is SNEGSKA in the germline V gene (reference sequence). CDR3 nucleotides: TGCAGTGCTTCCGGCACGGTTTACGAGCAGTACTTC. It encodes CSASGTVYEQYF.

Of note for this clonotype: A read error may be the cause here, since a much bigger clone is one base away. V usage is TRBV7-7 and J usage is TRBJ2-1; TRBD1 matches at 7 bases. The germline V gene has CDR1 SSHAT and CDR2 FNYEAQ (reference sequence). The CDR3 covers 14 residues. The CDR3: CASSQGTVRNEHFF. CDR3 nucleotides: TGTGCTAGCAGCCAGGGGACAGTGCGCAATGAGCACTTCTTC.

This clonotype was recorded at least ten times. V is TRBV13 and J is TRBJ2-3; 10 nucleotides line up with TRBD2. CDR1 and CDR2 (germline): PRHDT, FYEKMQ (reference sequence). The CDR3 contains 18 residues. The ends lost 1 base at V and 5 bases at J; junction bases unmatched: 12. CDR3 region: CASSLVGLASRALDTQYF. DNA of the CDR3: TGTGCCAGCAGCTTAGTGGGACTAGCGTCCCGGGCGTTAGATACGCAGTATTTT.

This clonotype has at least ten counts. This sequence joins TRBV5-1 and TRBJ2-7, with 9 bases that match TRBD2. Looked up from germline, CDR1 is SGHRS and CDR2 is YFSETQ. Trimming removed 4 bases from V and 2 bases from J; junction bases left unmatched: 10. CDR3 length: 16 amino acids. Written as DNA, the CDR3 is TGCGCCAGCAGCCGACAACTAGCGGGCTATGCCTACGAGCAGTACTTC. Translated, it gives CASSRQLAGYAYEQYF.

This clonotype was counted many times. The chain combines TRBV2 with TRBJ2-2; D possibly corresponds to TRBD1 (5 bases). The CDR3 extends over 15 amino acids. CDR1 is SNHLY and CDR2 is FYNNEI in the germline V gene. The V end lost 4 bases, the J end lost 0 bases, and 9 bases lay between the germline ends. The CDR3 spells CASSVGRANTGELFF. CDR3 coding DNA: TGTGCCAGCAGTGTGGGCAGGGCGAACACCGGGGAGCTGTTTTTT.

This chain joins TRBV30 and TRBJ2-6; 10 bases line up with TRBD1. CDR1 is GTSNPN and CDR2 is SVGIG in the germline V gene (reference sequence). The CDR3 runs to 18 residues. The junction had 8 bases not matched to a gene; V was cut back by 2 bases and J by 1 base. The CDR3 DNA reads TGTGCCTGGAGTACCCTCTGGGACAGGGGTTCTGGGGCCAACGTCCTGACTTTC. As protein: CAWSTLWDRGSGANVLTF.

In this sample, this clonotype turned up many times. The chain couples TRBV5-1 to TRBJ2-1; 8 nucleotides align to TRBD1. Germline V gene data show CDR1 as SGHRS and CDR2 as YFSETQ. This CDR3 comprises 13 residues. Losses at the gene ends were 9 bases for V and 4 bases for J; bases not matched to a gene: 6. DNA of the CDR3: TGCGCCACCGGGACAGGTGATTACAATGAGCAGTTCTTC. Translating it yields CATGTGDYNEQFF.

At least ten counts were recorded for this clonotype. One end of the junction is discordant with germline, which a read error may explain. The rearrangement joins TRBV12-3 or TRBV12-4 to TRBJ2-3; D gene unclear. The CDR3 runs to 14 residues. The CDR3 region is CASNLGPSTDTQYF. The CDR3 DNA reads as TGTGCCAGCAATTTAGGGCCGAGCACAGATACGCAGTATTTT.

This chain connects TRBV6-6 to TRBJ1-5; D unresolved. The ends were cut back, 3 bases at V and 7 bases at J, with 10 bases in the middle. Germline V CDR1 and CDR2: MNHNY, SVGAGI (reference sequence). CDR3 length equals 13 residues. The CDR3: CASSYPGYQPQHF. The CDR3 DNA reads as TGTGCCAGCAGTTATCCGGGTTACCAGCCCCAGCATTTT.

There are many counts of this clonotype. The CDR3 region is CASTKPGHTGEQYF. As DNA, the CDR3 is TGCGCCAGCACTAAACCGGGACACACAGGGGAGCAGTACTTC. V gene TRBV5-1 combines with J gene TRBJ2-7, with TRBD1 as a possible D gene (6 bases). V was trimmed by 6 bases and J by 7 bases, leaving 20 bases between them. The CDR3 length is 14 residues. Germline CDR1 is SGHRS and CDR2 is YFSETQ. The whole variable domain, filled in from reference TRBV5-1 and TRBJ2-7, reads KAGVTQTPRYLIKTRGQQVTLSCSPISGHRSVSWYQQTPGQGLQFLFEYFSETQRNKGNFPGRFSGRQFSNSRSEMNVSTLELGDSALYLCASTKPGHTGEQYFGPGTRLTVT.

The table lists this clonotype with many counts. The V gene is TRBV5-1, the J gene TRBJ1-6; 7 bases line up with TRBD1. V gave up 3 bases and J gave up 8 bases; unmatched junction bases: 5. This CDR3 comprises 14 residues. CDR1 is SGHRS and CDR2 is YFSETQ in the germline V gene. CDR3 loop: CASSSGTADSPLHF. The DNA for the CDR3 is TGCGCCAGCAGCTCGGGGACAGCGGATTCACCCCTCCACTTT.

This clonotype was seen repeatedly, ten times or more. The chain carries TRBV5-1 and TRBJ1-2; 11 bases agree with TRBD1. Germline CDR1 reads SGHRS; CDR2 reads YFSETQ. CDR3 length equals 16 residues. Germline trimming cut 0 bases from V and 4 bases from J; bases unmatched to any gene: 5. As DNA, the CDR3 is TGCGCCAGCAGCTTGGAAGGACAGGGGGCAGGCTATGGCTACACCTTC. Encoded protein: CASSLEGQGAGYGYTF.

The chain joins TRBV15 to TRBJ2-3, with D uncertain. The germline CDR1 and CDR2 sequences are LNHNV and YYDKDF (reference sequence). The CDR3 contains 14 residues. The germline V and J ends were trimmed by 2 bases and 6 bases, with 12 bases remaining between them. The CDR3 DNA reads as TGTGCCACCAGCAGAAAGGTGAGTATTGATACGCAGTATTTT. Translation: CATSRKVSIDTQYF.

This clonotype was counted at least ten times. The chain uses TRBV20-1 and TRBJ1-5; no clear D. The germline gives CDR1 DFQATT, CDR2 SNEGSKA (reference sequence). There are 13 residues in the CDR3. V was clipped by 5 bases and J by 4 bases, with 12 bases between them. Here the CDR3 DNA reads TGCAGTGCTCCGAGTTGGGGAAATCAGCCCCAGCATTTT. The encoded protein is CSAPSWGNQPQHF.

This clonotype came up many times. The chain is built from TRBV11-3 and TRBJ2-1, with D possibly matching TRBD1 (5 bases). V was trimmed by 5 bases and J by 6 bases, leaving 20 bases between them. The CDR3 is made up of 16 amino acids. Per germline, CDR1 SGHNT and CDR2 YENEEA. CDR3 nucleotide sequence: TGTGCCAGCAGCCCCCCGACAGCTCTCATCCGCAATGAGCAGTTCTTC. It is translated as CASSPPTALIRNEQFF. The entire variable domain, with the rest obtained from reference TRBV11-3 and TRBJ2-1, is as follows: EAGVVQSPRYKIIEKKQPVAFWCNPISGHNTLYWYLQNLGQGPELLIRYENEEAVDDSQLPKDRFSAERLKGVDSTLKIQPAELGDSAVYLCASSPPTALIRNEQFFGPGTRLTVL.

There are many counts of this clonotype. The chain links TRBV5-1 to TRBJ2-1; D is perhaps TRBD1 (5 bases). The CDR3 runs to 12 residues. V was trimmed by 4 bases and J by 10 bases, leaving 12 bases between them. The germline CDR1 and CDR2 sequences are SGHRS and YFSETQ. The chain's CDR3 is CASSLRVWEQFF. The CDR3 DNA reads TGCGCCAGCAGCCTCAGGGTGTGGGAGCAGTTCTTC.